The present TCR beta chain was sequenced within a study of blood T cell repertoires in COVID-19. On the study more broadly: Some COVID-19 samples were acute and others convalescent; all came from the United States, Italy and Spain. Sample material is recorded as cDNA or gDNA derived from T cells, B-cell-depleted T cells, or PBMCs.

The V end lost 1 base, the J end lost 2 bases, and 6 bases lay between the germline ends. The CDR3 loop spans 14 amino acids. Looked up from germline, CDR1 is MNHNS and CDR2 is SASEGT. Here immunoSEQ multiplex PCR was the method, and the copy in TCRdb shows in-frame clones only, minus some. Of 30,000 to 45,000 clones in the sample, approximately 86% were seen once. The clonotype comes from a human donor in a cohort sampled during active COVID-19. The sample comprised peripheral blood. V is TRBV6-1 and J is TRBJ1-3; unclear D gene. For the CDR3, the DNA is TGTGCCAGCAGTGAAGGGAGAACTGGAAACACCATATATTTT. Encoded protein: CASSEGRTGNTIYF.